This T cell receptor beta chain derives from a study of OX40 agonist ivuxolimab in advanced cancers. Study in general: Ivuxolimab, an agonist antibody against OX40 (CD134), was given to patients. A diagnosis of hepatocellular carcinoma, melanoma, renal cell or head and neck cancer was present in dose-escalation patients. Patients with prior anti-PD-1, anti-PD-L1 or anti-CTLA-4 therapy were eligible; about 40% had some. Whole-study findings and limits: CD8+ T cells showed, on average, more clonal expansion than CD4+ cells.

TCRdb's table, derived via immunoSEQ multiplex PCR, lists solely in-frame clones and lacks some. The sample has around 140,000 clones; more than 85% are singletons. This CDR3 region has 16 residues. The germline V gene encodes CDR1 MNHEY and CDR2 SVGAGI. V was clipped by 0 bases and J by 1 base, with 11 bases between them. Remarks on this clone: What it binds is not known.

The chain uses TRBV6-5 and TRBJ2-3; possible D gene TRBD2, 7 bases. The sequenced sample was CD4+ or CD8+ T cells sorted from blood, obtained in a trial of the OX40 agonist ivuxolimab. The receptor's source is an adult with an advanced solid tumor such as melanoma, head and neck, liver or kidney cancer. The CDR3, as DNA: TGTGCCAGCAGTTACTCGGGGGGGGCCCGCACAGATACGCAGTATTTT. Residues: CASSYSGGARTDTQYF.